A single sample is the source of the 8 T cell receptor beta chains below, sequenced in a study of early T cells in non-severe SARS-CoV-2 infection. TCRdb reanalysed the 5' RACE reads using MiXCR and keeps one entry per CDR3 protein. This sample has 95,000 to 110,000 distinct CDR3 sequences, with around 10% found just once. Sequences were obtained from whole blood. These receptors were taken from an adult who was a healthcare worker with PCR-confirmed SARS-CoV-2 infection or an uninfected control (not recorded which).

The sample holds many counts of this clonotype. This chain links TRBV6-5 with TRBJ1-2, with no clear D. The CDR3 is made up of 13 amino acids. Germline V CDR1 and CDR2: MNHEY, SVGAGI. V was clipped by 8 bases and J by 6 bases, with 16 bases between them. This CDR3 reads CASFGRGEDGYTF. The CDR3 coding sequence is TGTGCCAGCTTTGGAAGAGGCGAAGATGGCTACACCTTC.

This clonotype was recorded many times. DNA for the CDR3: TGTGCCAGCAGCCTAAACCCCATTTACAGTGAAGCTTTCTTT. Protein product: CASSLNPIYSEAFF. This chain uses TRBV27 with TRBJ1-1; no definite D call. Germline CDR1 MNHEY, CDR2 SMNVEV (reference sequence). The CDR3 spans 14 residues. With 6 bases removed from V and 7 bases from J, the gap between germline ends came to 18 bases.

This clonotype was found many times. The CDR3 spells CSATSGGATQYF. The DNA for the CDR3 is TGCAGTGCGACTAGCGGGGGAGCTACGCAGTATTTT. The chain carries TRBV20-1 and TRBJ2-3, with 12 bases fitting TRBD2. The V and J ends lost 6 bases and 8 bases, in that order; junction bases with no gene match: 3. This CDR3 region has 12 residues. Per the germline V gene, CDR1 is DFQATT and CDR2 is SNEGSKA (reference sequence).

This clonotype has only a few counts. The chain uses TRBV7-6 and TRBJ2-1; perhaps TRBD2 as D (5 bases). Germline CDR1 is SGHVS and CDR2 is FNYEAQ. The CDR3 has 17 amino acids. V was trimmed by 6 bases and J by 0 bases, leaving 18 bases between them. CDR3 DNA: TGTGCCAGCAGTACCATTCGCCGGGATCTCTCCTACAATGAGCAGTTCTTC. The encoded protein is CASSTIRRDLSYNEQFF.

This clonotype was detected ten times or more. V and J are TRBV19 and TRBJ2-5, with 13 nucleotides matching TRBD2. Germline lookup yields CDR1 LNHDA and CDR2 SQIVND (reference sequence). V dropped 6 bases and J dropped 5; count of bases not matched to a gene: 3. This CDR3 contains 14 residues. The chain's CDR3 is CASSGLAGVETQYF. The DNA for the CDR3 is TGTGCCAGTAGCGGACTAGCGGGAGTGGAGACCCAGTACTTC.

CDR3 loop: CASSALDREGTEAFF. CDR3 nucleotide sequence: TGCGCCAGCAGCGCCCTCGACAGGGAAGGCACTGAAGCTTTCTTT. This sequence joins TRBV5-1 and TRBJ1-1; the match to TRBD1 covers 7 bases. Germline V gene lookup returns CDR1 SGHRS and CDR2 YFSETQ. Losses at the gene ends were 4 bases for V and 4 bases for J; bases not matched to a gene: 10. The CDR3 runs to 15 residues.

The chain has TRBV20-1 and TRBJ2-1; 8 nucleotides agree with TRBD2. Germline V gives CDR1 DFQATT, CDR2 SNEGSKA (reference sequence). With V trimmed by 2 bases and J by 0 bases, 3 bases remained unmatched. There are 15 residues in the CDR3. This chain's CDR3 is CSARREGSSYNEQFF. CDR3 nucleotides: TGCAGTGCTAGACGGGAGGGTAGCTCCTACAATGAGCAGTTCTTC.

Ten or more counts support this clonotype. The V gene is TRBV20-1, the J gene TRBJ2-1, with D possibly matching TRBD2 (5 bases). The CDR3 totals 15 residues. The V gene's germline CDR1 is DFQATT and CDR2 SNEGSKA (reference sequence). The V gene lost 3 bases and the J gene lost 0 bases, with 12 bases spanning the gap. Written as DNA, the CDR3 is TGCAGTGCTAGTAACGGAGGACGCTCCTACAATGAGCAGTTCTTC. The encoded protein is CSASNGGRSYNEQFF.